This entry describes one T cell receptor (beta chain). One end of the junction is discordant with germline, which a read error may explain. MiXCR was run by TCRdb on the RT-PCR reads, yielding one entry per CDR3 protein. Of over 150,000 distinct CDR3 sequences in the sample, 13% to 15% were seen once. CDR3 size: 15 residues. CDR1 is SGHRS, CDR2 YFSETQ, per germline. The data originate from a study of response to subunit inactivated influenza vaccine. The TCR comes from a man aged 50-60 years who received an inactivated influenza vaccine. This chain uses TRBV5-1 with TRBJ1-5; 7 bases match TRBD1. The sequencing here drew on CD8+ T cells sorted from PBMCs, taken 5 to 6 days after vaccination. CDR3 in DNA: TGCGCCAGCAGCCAGACAGGGATTAGCAATCAGCCCCAGCATTTC. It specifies CASSQTGISNQPQHF.